The 9 T cell receptor beta chains in this list originate from one sample, sequenced in a study of T cell responses to AZD1222 COVID-19 vaccine. Only in-frame clones appear in the TCRdb table, and some are missing; sequencing was by immunoSEQ multiplex PCR. The sample shows 100,000 or so clones, about 95% of them seen only once. Sequenced here: peripheral blood, sampled on day 0 of AZD1222 vaccination. These receptors all stem from an adult in good health.

The chain has TRBV28 and TRBJ1-2, with 7 bases aligning to TRBD1. The germline CDR1 and CDR2 sequences are MDHEN and SYDVKM. This CDR3 contains 13 residues. J lost 5 bases, V lost 6 bases, and 6 bases had no gene match. The CDR3 DNA follows: TGTGCCAGCAGCCCGACAGGGAAGTATGGCTACACCTTC. Translating it yields CASSPTGKYGYTF.

The chain carries TRBV11-2 and TRBJ1-1; D gene uncertain. Trimming pared 4 bases from V and 7 bases from J, leaving 10 bases between. This CDR3 comprises 12 residues. Germline CDR1 and CDR2: SGHAT and FQNNGV. The CDR3 DNA sequence: TGTGCCAGCAGCTACGGGAGCCTTGAAGCTTTCTTT. It translates to CASSYGSLEAFF.

This chain uses TRBV3-1 (or the pseudogene TRBV3-2) with TRBJ1-4; possibly TRBD1 for D (6 bases). CDR1 is LGHDT, CDR2 YNNKEL, per germline (reference sequence). V gave up 0 bases and J gave up 4 bases, with 9 bases separating them. The CDR3 sequence is 15 residues long. The CDR3 DNA follows: TGTGCCAGCAGCCAAGATTCACAGGGTAATGAAAAACTGTTTTTT. This codes for CASSQDSQGNEKLFF.

The chain uses TRBV29-1 and TRBJ1-1; D is uncertain. The V gene lost 5 bases and the J gene lost 2 bases, with 9 bases spanning the gap. There are 12 residues in the CDR3. CDR1 SQVTM and CDR2 ANQGSEA come from the germline V gene. The CDR3 reads CSVQKTNTEAFF. The CDR3 region has the DNA TGCAGCGTTCAAAAGACAAACACTGAAGCTTTCTTT.

The chain carries TRBV5-3 and TRBJ1-2, with D possibly being TRBD1 (6 bases). TRBV5-3 is known as an ORF, though its function is uncertain. Trimming left V 0 bases short and J 7 bases short, with 22 bases between. The CDR3 contains 17 residues. CDR3 amino acids: CARSLARCIRTGPGYTF. The DNA of the CDR3 is TGTGCCAGAAGCTTGGCCCGGTGTATAAGAACAGGGCCTGGCTACACCTTC.

The rearrangement links TRBV11-3 to TRBJ1-3; 8 nucleotides agree with TRBD1. The CDR3 extends over 15 amino acids. J gave up 4 bases and V 2 bases, and 4 bases lay outside the gene matches. CDR1 is SGHNT and CDR2 is YENEEA in the germline V gene. The CDR3 protein is CASSLRRQGGNTIYF. For the CDR3, the DNA is TGTGCCAGCAGCTTACGCCGACAGGGGGGAAACACCATATATTTT.

This clone was found once. This rearrangement joins TRBV4-1 to TRBJ2-7; either TRBD1 or TRBD2 may supply D (5 bases each). This CDR3 has 17 residues. Looked up from germline, CDR1 is MGHRA and CDR2 is YSYEKL. V was cut by 0 bases and J by 3 bases, with 18 bases left in between. CDR3 nucleotide sequence: TGCGCCAGCAGCCAAGATTATCCTGCGACAGACTACTACGAGCAGTACTTC. Protein sequence: CASSQDYPATDYYEQYF.

This rearrangement joins TRBV19 to TRBJ1-5; tentatively, D is TRBD1 (6 bases). CDR1 and CDR2 from the germline V gene are LNHDA and SQIVND (reference sequence). The CDR3 is made up of 17 amino acids. V shed 5 bases and J shed 3 bases, with 20 bases lying between them. The CDR3 nucleotides are TGTGCCAGTAGTGACACCGGGACACTGGGGCTCAATCAGCCCCAGCATTTT. Its protein product is CASSDTGTLGLNQPQHF. Complete variable domain (other parts from reference TRBV19 and TRBJ1-5): DGGITQSPKYLFRKEGQNVTLSCEQNLNHDAMYWYRQDPGQGLRLIYYSQIVNDFQKGDIAEGYSVSREKKESFPLTVTSAQKNPTAFYLCASSDTGTLGLNQPQHFGDGTRLSIL.

A single count supports this clone. The chain has TRBV4-2 and TRBJ2-5; 9 bases line up with TRBD1. Per germline, CDR1 LGHNA and CDR2 YNFKEQ. V trimming: 0 bases; J trimming: 7 bases; junction bases outside the gene matches: 6. The CDR3 loop spans 15 amino acids. CDR3 sequence (DNA): TGTGCCAGCAGCCAAGATCAGGGACAGGGAGGGACCCAGTACTTC. Translated: CASSQDQGQGGTQYF.